The 12 T cell receptor beta chains listed next were all sequenced from one sample in a study of T cell changes during pregnancy in multiple sclerosis. The repertoire was sequenced with immunoSEQ multiplex PCR; TCRdb's copy has only in-frame clones and lacks some. The repertoire holds about 32,000 clones, over 85% seen once, with 5.1% in the top ten. Sequences were derived from CD8+ T cells from peripheral blood mononuclear cells, sampled in the first trimester of pregnancy. The receptors come from a female donor with multiple sclerosis, enrolled in a pregnancy study.

This chain links TRBV7-9 with TRBJ1-2, with 7 nucleotides matching TRBD1. CDR1 is SEHNR, CDR2 FQNEAQ, per germline (reference sequence). The CDR3 has 16 amino acids. V lost 5 bases to trimming and J lost 3 bases; unmatched junction nucleotides: 12. The DNA of the CDR3 is TGTGCCAGCAGCCCCAGGGCCGACAGGGACCACTATGGCTACACCTTC. This codes for CASSPRADRDHYGYTF.

CDR3: CASSWARLTSYNEQFF. The CDR3 DNA is TGTGCCAGCAGTTGGGCTCGACTAACCTCCTACAATGAGCAGTTCTTC. The rearrangement uses TRBV27 and TRBJ2-1, with D perhaps TRBD2 (5 bases). The length of the CDR3 is 16 residues. Trimming took 4 bases from V and 0 from J, leaving 13 bases between them. Germline-derived CDR1 and CDR2 are MNHEY and SMNVEV (reference sequence).

This chain links TRBV27 with TRBJ2-4, with 8 bases fitting TRBD2. There are 17 residues in the CDR3. J gave up 1 base and V 8 bases, and 13 bases lay outside the gene matches. In germline, CDR1 is MNHEY, CDR2 SMNVEV (reference sequence). The CDR3 DNA sequence: TGTGCCAGCTTTTACCCGGGACTAGTTTGTGCCAAAAACATTCAGTACTTC. Translation gives CASFYPGLVCAKNIQYF.

V usage is TRBV28 and J usage is TRBJ1-4, with 7 bases that match TRBD1. V lost 3 bases to trimming and J lost 0 bases; unmatched junction nucleotides: 10. The CDR3 loop spans 18 amino acids. Germline V gene lookup returns CDR1 MDHEN and CDR2 SYDVKM. The CDR3 is CASSFYPLGGPTNEKLFF. The CDR3 DNA is TGTGCCAGCAGTTTTTATCCCCTAGGGGGCCCAACTAATGAAAAACTGTTTTTT.

The chain uses TRBV9 and TRBJ2-3; the match to TRBD2 covers 10 bases. This CDR3 has 15 amino acids. Trimming cost V 6 bases and J 2 bases; bases outside gene matches: 6. CDR1 is SGDLS, CDR2 YYNGEE, per germline. The CDR3 protein is CASTRTSGLTDTQYF. The CDR3 region has the DNA TGTGCCAGCACCCGGACTAGCGGACTCACAGATACGCAGTATTTT.

The chain carries TRBV11-2 and TRBJ2-5, with TRBD1 matching 10 bases. Germline values: CDR1 SGHAT, CDR2 FQNNGV. This CDR3 has 17 amino acids. Trimming cost V 5 bases and J 5 bases; bases outside gene matches: 14. CDR3 sequence reads: CASSLTRPGQGIETQYF. CDR3 nucleotide sequence: TGTGCCAGCAGCCTGACTCGACCGGGACAGGGGATTGAGACCCAGTACTTC.

This rearrangement joins TRBV6-5 to TRBJ2-7; 9 bases agree with TRBD1. The germline CDR1 and CDR2 sequences are MNHEY and SVGAGI. V lost 6 bases, J lost 6 bases, and 9 bases stayed unmatched. This CDR3 region has 14 residues. The CDR3 loop is CASRPSQGAGEQYF. Written as DNA, the CDR3 is TGTGCCAGCAGGCCTTCACAGGGGGCGGGCGAGCAGTACTTC.

The rearrangement links TRBV6-1 to TRBJ1-2; TRBD1 is a possible D gene (5 bases). The CDR3 sequence is 15 residues long. Trimming removed 5 bases from V and 5 bases from J, with 18 bases in between. The germline V gene has CDR1 MNHNS and CDR2 SASEGT. CDR3 nucleotide sequence: TGTGCCAGCAGTATCCTGGGGGGTGATTGGTATGGCTACACCTTC. Translated, it gives CASSILGGDWYGYTF.

V usage is TRBV19 and J usage is TRBJ2-3; D not certain. Germline-derived CDR1 and CDR2 are LNHDA and SQIVND (reference sequence). The V gene lost 2 bases and the J gene lost 0 bases, with 6 bases spanning the gap. The CDR3 extends over 14 amino acids. The CDR3 loop is CASSIQRSTDTQYF. The CDR3 nucleotides read TGTGCCAGTAGTATACAGCGCAGCACAGATACGCAGTATTTT.

The chain is built from TRBV30 and TRBJ2-2, with 7 bases matching TRBD2. The CDR3 has 15 residues. V shed 0 bases and J 7 bases; nucleotides not matched to a gene: 8. Germline V CDR1 and CDR2: GTSNPN, SVGIG (reference sequence). CDR3 nucleotide sequence: TGTGCCTGGAGTGTCCCGGGAGGTGGTGTCGGGGAGCTGTTTTTT. Translating gives CAWSVPGGGVGELFF.

The CDR3 DNA follows: TGTGCCAGTAGCTTGACAGGGTCGTCCTACAATGAGCAGTTCTTC. Its translation: CASSLTGSSYNEQFF. This sequence joins TRBV19 and TRBJ2-1; 7 bases map to TRBD1. The CDR3 has 15 amino acids. Germline CDR1 and CDR2: LNHDA and SQIVND (reference sequence). V lost 6 bases, J lost 1 base, and 6 bases stayed unmatched.

The rearrangement links TRBV29-1 to TRBJ2-2, with a weak D call TRBD2 (6 bases). V was shortened by 2 bases and J by 7 bases, with 8 bases between the two germline ends. The CDR3 covers 12 residues. Per germline, CDR1 SQVTM and CDR2 ANQGSEA. DNA of the CDR3: TGCAGCGTTGAATCCGGGGGCGGGGAGCTGTTTTTT. It encodes CSVESGGGELFF.